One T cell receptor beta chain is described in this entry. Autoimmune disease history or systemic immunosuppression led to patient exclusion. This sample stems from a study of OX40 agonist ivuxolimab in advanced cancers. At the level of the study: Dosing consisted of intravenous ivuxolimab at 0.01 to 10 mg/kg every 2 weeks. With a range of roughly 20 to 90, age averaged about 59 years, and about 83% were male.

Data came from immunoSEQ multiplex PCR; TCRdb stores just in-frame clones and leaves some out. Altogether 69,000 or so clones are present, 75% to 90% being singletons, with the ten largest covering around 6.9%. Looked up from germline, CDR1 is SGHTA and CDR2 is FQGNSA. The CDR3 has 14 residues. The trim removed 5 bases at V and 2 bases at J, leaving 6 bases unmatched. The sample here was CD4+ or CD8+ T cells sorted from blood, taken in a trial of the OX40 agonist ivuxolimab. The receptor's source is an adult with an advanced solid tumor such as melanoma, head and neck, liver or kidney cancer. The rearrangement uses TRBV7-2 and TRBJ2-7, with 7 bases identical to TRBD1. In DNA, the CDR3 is TGTGCCAGCAGCCCGGGACAGTTCCCCTACGAGCAGTACTTC. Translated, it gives CASSPGQFPYEQYF.